This TCR beta chain was recorded in a study of Ad26.COV2.S vaccination and SARS-CoV-2 variants (TCRdb year 2021). Regarding the study in general: Donors in the vaccine arm were drawn from COV1001, a phase I-IIa trial of Ad26.COV2.S in healthy adults that was multicentre, randomized, double-blind and placebo-controlled. Dosing of Ad26.COV2.S was intramuscular, at either 5x10^10 or 1x10^11 viral particles, delivered as one shot or as two shots spaced 56 days apart. TCRbeta repertoire sequencing served as the tool for gauging how specific and how broad the SARS-CoV-2-reactive T cell receptors were following Ad26.COV2.S vaccination. A total of 32 samples were included in the TCR-sequenced set, comprising roughly 20 Ad26.COV2.S vaccine recipients, 5 placebo recipients and 8 SARS-CoV-2 convalescent individuals. Trial participants were randomized into five groups of five: low-dose or high-dose Ad26.COV2.S given once or twice, or placebo on both occasions. Investigators did not know the trial group allocation while performing experiments and assessing outcomes. The study at large found these results: The study was not powered for comparison of responses between vaccine doses or regimens. The authors noted that the TCR breadth and depth analyses may have underestimated total T cell responses. Vaccine and placebo recipients had similar non-spike TCR breadth, a finding consistent with the vaccine containing only spike. Ad26.COV2.S recipients had higher spike-specific TCR breadth than placebo recipients (P = 0.0014). After vaccination, substantial breadth of spike-specific CD8+ and CD4+ T cell responses was reported.

Of note for this clone: Its antigen remains unidentified. No base quality values were provided; no much bigger clone lies one nucleotide off.

TCRbeta CDR3 regions were sequenced with the immunoSEQ Assay. After extraction, genomic DNA underwent amplification by bias-controlled multiplex PCR, followed by high-throughput sequencing. As for the authors' bioinformatics: Collapsing and filtering of sequences were performed to quantify the absolute abundance of each unique TCRbeta CDR3 region. T cell fraction was estimated by normalizing TCRbeta template counts to usable DNA, with usable DNA measured through amplification of reference genes found in all nucleated cells. Repertoire TCRs were annotated as SARS-CoV-2-specific by exact matching of V gene, CDR3 amino acid sequence and J gene to a known reactive TCR set. The reference SARS-CoV-2 TCR set came from MIRA and was filtered for enrichment in COVID-19-positive ImmuneCODE repertoires, removing public or cross-reactive TCRs. Based on the MIRA antigens, annotated TCRs were further analysed at the level of specific ORF or position within ORF. Breadth was defined as the number of annotated unique rearrangements divided by the total number of unique productive rearrangements, and depth was defined as the summed frequency of the annotated unique rearrangements. Two-sided Wilcoxon rank-sum tests were applied when comparing TCR breadth between groups. In its TCRdb copy, this immuneACCESS table keeps in-frame sequences only and misses some clones. Where compared with another copy, unresolved V genes explain less than half of these, and the others have no known cause. Clonal size and the V and J genes are those of that table, whereas D and trimming came from the DNA. The sample contains about 320,000 clones, about 86% of them found a single time. The ten largest clones add up to more than 1.5% of the sample.

This sample's treatment or condition label indicates: 15 to 20 received Ad26.COV2.S at low or high dose, single or two shots; roughly five received placebo; per-sample allocation not given. For vaccine and placebo recipients, repertoires were sequenced using samples collected on day 63 after the first injection. In Cohort 1b, about two dozen adults aged 18-55 years were enrolled at a single site in Boston, USA, between 29 July and 7 August 2020. Ad26.COV2.S consisted of a replication-incompetent adenovirus type 26 vector by which a prefusion-stabilized SARS-CoV-2 spike protein from the original Wuhan strain was expressed. V drops 5 bases and J drops 7 bases, leaving 14 bases in between. Including cysteine and phenylalanine, the CDR3 has 13 amino acids. The DNA shown is the 39-base CDR3, in frame from base 1.

Sequencing was performed on peripheral blood, taken in a trial of Ad26.COV2.S vaccine versus placebo. The receptor chain draws on TRBV12-3 or TRBV12-4 and TRBJ1-2, with the D gene not confidently named. The sequence came from a person aged 18-65 years who received the Ad26.COV2.S COVID-19 vaccine or a placebo. The bases are TGTGCCAGCAGTGTGGAAGGGCGGGGTGGCTACACCTTC. Its product reads: CASSVEGRGGYTF.